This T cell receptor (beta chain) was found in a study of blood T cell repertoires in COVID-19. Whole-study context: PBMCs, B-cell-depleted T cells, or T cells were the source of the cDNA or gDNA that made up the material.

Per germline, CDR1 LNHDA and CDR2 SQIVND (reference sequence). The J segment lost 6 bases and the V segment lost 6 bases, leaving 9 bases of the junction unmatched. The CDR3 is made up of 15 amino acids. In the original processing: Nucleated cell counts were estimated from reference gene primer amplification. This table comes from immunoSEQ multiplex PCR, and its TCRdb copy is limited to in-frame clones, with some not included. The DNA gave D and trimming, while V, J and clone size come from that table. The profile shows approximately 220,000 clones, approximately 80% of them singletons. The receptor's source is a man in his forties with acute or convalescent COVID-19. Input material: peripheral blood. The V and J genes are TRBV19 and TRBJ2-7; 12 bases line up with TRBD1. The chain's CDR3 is CASSLTGTGGAEQYF. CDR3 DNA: TGTGCCAGTAGCTTGACCGGGACAGGGGGCGCCGAGCAGTACTTC.